The 29 T cell receptor beta chains given below trace back to one sample, sequenced in a study of T cell responses to AZD1222 COVID-19 vaccine. Some clones are missing from TCRdb's copy, which holds only in-frame ones; the method was immunoSEQ multiplex PCR. The table includes more than 110,000 clones, more than 85% detected once. Sequences were derived from peripheral blood, sampled on day 0 of AZD1222 vaccination. These receptor sequences come from an adult in good health.

This rearrangement joins TRBV23-1 to TRBJ1-3, with TRBD1 as a possible D gene (6 bases). TRBV23-1 is an ORF; its function is uncertain. CDR3 size: 18 residues. V was pared by 0 bases and J by 2 bases, with 17 bases between. The CDR3: CASSQSVGAGRPGNTIYF. In nucleotides, the CDR3 is TGCGCCAGCAGTCAATCAGTGGGGGCGGGGAGGCCTGGAAACACCATATATTTT.

The CDR3 nucleotides read TGTGCCAGCAGTTTGACAGGGGGAACCTCCTACGAGCAGTACTTC. Translated, it gives CASSLTGGTSYEQYF. V and J are TRBV2 and TRBJ2-7; 9 positions agree with TRBD1. This CDR3 has 15 residues. The V and J ends lost 5 bases and 0 bases, in that order; junction bases with no gene match: 5. CDR1 and CDR2 (germline): SNHLY, FYNNEI.

The rearrangement links TRBV19 to TRBJ2-2; 8 bases are shared with TRBD2. From germline, CDR1 is LNHDA and CDR2 SQIVND (reference sequence). Losses at the gene ends were 6 bases for V and 6 bases for J; bases not matched to a gene: 6. The CDR3 covers 14 residues. The CDR3 DNA sequence: TGTGCCAGTAGGCGAGCGGGAGAGGCCGGGGAGCTGTTTTTT. This codes for CASRRAGEAGELFF.

This sequence joins TRBV6-2 or TRBV6-3 and TRBJ1-1; D unresolved. The germline CDR1 and CDR2 sequences are MNHEY and SVGEGT. This CDR3 region has 15 residues. V was cut by 6 bases and J by 2 bases, with 16 bases left in between. DNA for the CDR3: TGTGCCAGCAGCCCCCCGCTGTACCGTAACACTGAAGCTTTCTTT. Translating gives CASSPPLYRNTEAFF.

This chain links TRBV11-3 with TRBJ2-7; tentatively, D is TRBD2 (6 bases). Trimming took off 2 bases at V and 5 bases at J, with 13 bases between the two ends. CDR1 is SGHNT and CDR2 is YENEEA in the germline V gene. CDR3 size: 14 residues. In DNA form, the CDR3 reads TGTGCCAGCAGCTTAACTGGGGGGAGCGACGAGCAGTACTTC. It translates to CASSLTGGSDEQYF.

With respect to this clone: Other DNA sequences in the sample encode the same CDR3. This chain joins TRBV28 and TRBJ1-1, with D hard to call. V lost 8 bases and J 0 bases, leaving 4 bases between the germline ends. Germline V gene lookup returns CDR1 MDHEN and CDR2 SYDVKM. This CDR3 is built from 11 residues. The DNA for the CDR3 is TGTGCCAGCGAACTGAACACTGAAGCTTTCTTT. Translating it yields CASELNTEAFF.

The chain couples TRBV19 to TRBJ2-3, with D possibly matching TRBD1 (5 bases). The CDR3 has 15 residues. V was shortened by 3 bases and J by 6 bases, with 16 bases between the two germline ends. Germline values: CDR1 LNHDA, CDR2 SQIVND (reference sequence). The CDR3 nucleotides read TGTGCCAGTAGTATTCTGGGGCGTAAGATTGATACGCAGTATTTT. This translates into CASSILGRKIDTQYF.

The chain carries TRBV28 and TRBJ1-2, with D possibly being TRBD1 (5 bases). Trimming pared 2 bases from V and 1 base from J, leaving 29 bases between. This CDR3 comprises 21 residues. CDR1 is MDHEN, CDR2 SYDVKM, per germline. The CDR3 coding sequence is TGTGCCAGCAGTTTAGGATCGGGGGTCTGGATATCCACTACGCTTAACTATGGCTACACCTTC. Protein product: CASSLGSGVWISTTLNYGYTF.

The chain couples TRBV7-2 to TRBJ1-2; unclear D gene. The V gene's germline CDR1 is SGHTA and CDR2 FQGNSA. V was shortened by 5 bases and J by 1 base, with 8 bases between the two germline ends. The CDR3 runs 13 residues. This CDR3 reads CASSPQNNYGYTF. The CDR3 DNA follows: TGTGCCAGCAGCCCTCAAAATAACTATGGCTACACCTTC.

The chain has TRBV2 and TRBJ1-5, with unresolved D. Trimming shortened V by 2 bases and J by 10 bases, and 12 bases separated the two germline ends. The CDR3 contains 13 residues. CDR1 and CDR2 (germline): SNHLY, FYNNEI. In DNA form, the CDR3 reads TGTGCCAGCAGTGAACTACCCGTGAAACCCCAGCATTTT. Translation gives CASSELPVKPQHF.

This chain connects TRBV11-2 to TRBJ2-7; 10 bases are a match to TRBD1. CDR1 and CDR2 from the germline V gene are SGHAT and FQNNGV. The CDR3 covers 14 residues. The J segment lost 5 bases and the V segment lost 5 bases, leaving 6 bases of the junction unmatched. The CDR3 DNA sequence: TGTGCCAGCAGCCTAATGACAGGGGGCGACGAGCAGTACTTC. Protein sequence: CASSLMTGGDEQYF.

This chain uses TRBV28 with TRBJ2-1, with 10 bases lining up with TRBD2. Germline V gene sequence: CDR1 MDHEN, CDR2 SYDVKM. The trim removed 1 base at V and 8 bases at J, leaving 14 bases unmatched. The CDR3 is 18 residues long. Here the CDR3 reads CASSLLGRASGRDDEQFF. The DNA for the CDR3 is TGTGCCAGCAGTTTATTGGGGAGGGCTAGCGGGAGAGACGATGAGCAGTTCTTC.

The V and J genes are TRBV6-2 or TRBV6-3 and TRBJ1-2; no clear D gene. This CDR3 is 13 amino acids long. Germline lookup yields CDR1 MNHEY and CDR2 SVGEGT. The ends were cut back, 0 bases at V and 8 bases at J, with 10 bases in the middle. CDR3 protein: CASSYSPAGGYTF. The CDR3 region has the DNA TGTGCCAGCAGTTACTCGCCTGCGGGAGGCTACACCTTC.

This clone appeared once. The chain is built from TRBV4-3 and TRBJ2-5, with 7 bases fitting TRBD2. CDR3 length equals 15 residues. V trimming: 0 bases; J trimming: 8 bases; junction bases outside the gene matches: 9. The germline CDR1 and CDR2 sequences are LGHNA and YSLEER. The CDR3: CASSQEWSGAQTQYF. The CDR3 DNA is TGCGCCAGCAGCCAAGAATGGAGCGGGGCCCAAACCCAGTACTTC.

The rearrangement uses TRBV27 and TRBJ2-1; 7 nucleotides agree with TRBD2. The CDR3 length is 13 residues. Trimming removed 3 bases from V and 8 bases from J; junction bases left unmatched: 4. Germline CDR1 reads MNHEY; CDR2 reads SMNVEV (reference sequence). CDR3 in amino acids: CASSFSREHEQFF. DNA for the CDR3: TGTGCCAGCAGTTTTTCGCGGGAGCATGAGCAGTTCTTC.

The chain is built from TRBV7-9 and TRBJ2-3; possible D gene TRBD2, 6 bases. Germline V CDR1 and CDR2: SEHNR, FQNEAQ (reference sequence). V was clipped by 5 bases and J by 4 bases, with 13 bases between them. The CDR3 is 14 residues long. CDR3 DNA sequence: TGTGCCAGCAGCCGAACGGAGGGCGCAGATACGCAGTATTTT. Protein product: CASSRTEGADTQYF.

This chain connects TRBV3-1 (or the pseudogene TRBV3-2) to TRBJ1-3, with 10 nucleotides matching TRBD1. Germline V CDR1 and CDR2: LGHDT, YNNKEL (reference sequence). J was trimmed by 1 base and V by 4 bases; bases with no gene match: 4. The CDR3 is made up of 16 amino acids. In DNA form, the CDR3 reads TGTGCCAGCAGCCTTAGGACAGGGGGATCTGGAAACACCATATATTTT. It is translated as CASSLRTGGSGNTIYF.

This clone was recorded once. The rearrangement joins TRBV3-1 (or the pseudogene TRBV3-2) to TRBJ2-2; the D is unclear. The CDR3 totals 17 residues. From germline, CDR1 is LGHDT and CDR2 YNNKEL (reference sequence). With 2 bases removed from V and 5 bases from J, the gap between germline ends came to 18 bases. The CDR3 region is CASSQIFATSGTGELFF. Written as DNA, the CDR3 is TGTGCCAGCAGCCAAATCTTCGCGACAAGTGGTACCGGGGAGCTGTTTTTT.

The V and J genes are TRBV7-9 and TRBJ2-1, with D unclear. The CDR3 runs 15 residues. V lost 2 bases to trimming and J lost 5 bases, with 13 bases between them. Looked up from germline, CDR1 is SEHNR and CDR2 is FQNEAQ (reference sequence). For the CDR3, the DNA is TGTGCCAGCAGCTTATCGCGGAGTGGTCACAATGAGCAGTTCTTC. This sequence encodes CASSLSRSGHNEQFF.

The chain uses TRBV6-5 and TRBJ2-1, with 7 bases fitting TRBD2. Trimming cost V 3 bases and J 4 bases; bases outside gene matches: 6. Germline CDR1 and CDR2: MNHEY and SVGAGI. This CDR3 has 15 residues. The CDR3 here is CASSYRRESYNEQFF. The DNA for the CDR3 is TGTGCCAGCAGTTATCGGCGGGAGAGTTACAATGAGCAGTTCTTC.

This chain uses TRBV7-6 with TRBJ1-2; D remains ambiguous. Trimming took 5 bases from V and 5 from J, leaving 12 bases between them. The CDR3 is 13 amino acids. Germline V CDR1 and CDR2: SGHVS, FNYEAQ. As DNA, the CDR3 is TGTGCCAGCAGCCCCTCAGAAGAATATGGCTACACCTTC. As protein: CASSPSEEYGYTF. Looking up the rest from reference TRBV7-6 and TRBJ1-2 gives the full variable domain: GAGVSQSPRYKVTKRGQDVALRCDPISGHVSLYWYRQALGQGPEFLTYFNYEAQQDKSGLPNDRFSAERPEGSISTLTIQRTEQRDSAMYRCASSPSEEYGYTFGSGTRLTVV.

V is TRBV6-4 and J is TRBJ1-2; D is possibly TRBD1 (6 bases). CDR1 and CDR2 from the germline V gene are MRHNA and SNTAGT. This CDR3 comprises 15 residues. V lost 5 bases to trimming and J lost 4 bases, with 17 bases between them. The CDR3 nucleotides read TGTGCCAGCAGTCGCAACAGGGACACGGGCTATGGCTACACCTTC. Amino acids: CASSRNRDTGYGYTF.

J is TRBJ2-2 and V is TRBV6-5, with 7 bases matching TRBD1. CDR1 and CDR2 (germline): MNHEY, SVGAGI. V shed 6 bases and J 1 base; nucleotides not matched to a gene: 2. CDR3 length: 14 amino acids. The CDR3 nucleotides read TGTGCCAGCAGAGACAGGGTGAACACCGGGGAGCTGTTTTTT. This encodes CASRDRVNTGELFF.

The chain uses TRBV19 and TRBJ2-3, with D possibly matching TRBD2 (5 bases). V lost 5 bases and J 4 bases, leaving 10 bases between the germline ends. Germline lookup yields CDR1 LNHDA and CDR2 SQIVND (reference sequence). This CDR3 contains 13 residues. CDR3 bases: TGTGCCAGTAGTTTACGGAGGTCAGATACGCAGTATTTT. It encodes CASSLRRSDTQYF. The variable domain in full, completed from reference TRBV19 and TRBJ2-3, reads DGGITQSPKYLFRKEGQNVTLSCEQNLNHDAMYWYRQDPGQGLRLIYYSQIVNDFQKGDIAEGYSVSREKKESFPLTVTSAQKNPTAFYLCASSLRRSDTQYFGPGTRLTVL.

The CDR3: CASGGYEQFF. The CDR3 nucleotides read TGTGCCAGCGGGGGCTATGAGCAGTTCTTC. The chain uses TRBV2 and TRBJ2-1, with D possibly matching TRBD1 (6 bases). The CDR3 sequence is 10 residues long. The V end was cut by 8 bases, the J end by 8 bases, with 7 bases between. Germline CDR1 SNHLY, CDR2 FYNNEI.

This CDR3 reads CASKSSGGRPYGYTF. The CDR3 DNA follows: TGTGCCAGCAAGTCGTCAGGGGGCAGGCCCTATGGCTACACCTTC. The chain uses TRBV6-5 and TRBJ1-2; 8 bases are shared with TRBD1. CDR1 MNHEY and CDR2 SVGAGI come from the germline V gene. Unmatched junction bases numbered 11, after V lost 7 bases and J lost 4 bases. CDR3 length: 15 residues.

The chain's CDR3 is CASTPASDPQGNEQFF. The CDR3 bases are TGTGCCAGTACGCCCGCCAGCGACCCTCAGGGAAATGAGCAGTTCTTC. The chain joins TRBV19 to TRBJ2-1, with TRBD1 as a possible D gene (5 bases). V was clipped by 7 bases and J by 7 bases, with 23 bases between them. The CDR3 spans 16 residues. The germline V gene has CDR1 LNHDA and CDR2 SQIVND (reference sequence).

This clone was seen repeatedly, ten times or more. The chain has TRBV25-1 and TRBJ2-2; the match to TRBD2 covers 9 bases. The CDR3 loop spans 15 amino acids. V lost 7 bases and J lost 2; bases outside the gene matches: 5. Germline values: CDR1 MGHDK, CDR2 SYGVNS. As DNA, the CDR3 is TGTGCCAGCACCGCTAGCGGGACCAACACCGGGGAGCTGTTTTTT. This codes for CASTASGTNTGELFF. The variable domain in full, with the rest retrieved from reference TRBV25-1 and TRBJ2-2, is EADIYQTPRYLVIGTGKKITLECSQTMGHDKMYWYQQDPGMELHLIHYSYGVNSTEKGDLSSESTVSRIRTEHFPLTLESARPSHTSQYLCASTASGTNTGELFFGEGSRLTVL.

The chain employs TRBV13 and TRBJ2-1, with 9 bases that match TRBD2. This CDR3 has 17 residues. The V segment lost 3 bases and the J segment 4 bases; nucleotides outside the gene matches: 10. CDR1 is PRHDT, CDR2 FYEKMQ, per germline (reference sequence). The CDR3 reads CASSFPSGTDQYNEQFF. The DNA of the CDR3 is TGTGCCAGCAGCTTCCCTAGCGGGACAGATCAATACAATGAGCAGTTCTTC.